The T cell receptor beta chain described here comes from a study of cytomegalovirus exposure and HLA in healthy donors. Overall study context: Findings of an earlier analysis included about 120 million unique TCR beta sequences from some 200 million T cells.

This CDR3 region has 14 residues. Germline V gives CDR1 SGHRS, CDR2 YFSETQ. 60 Vbeta and 13 Jbeta primers were used in PCR. Sequenced by immunoSEQ multiplex PCR; TCRdb stores in-frame clones only, minus some. Among some 140,000 clones listed, less than 85% were seen once. Overall study findings and caveats: Presence/absence analyses assumed roughly uniform sequencing depth across donors, which may not hold. A later analysis appeared to link common viral pathogens to several of the most significant clusters.

On this clone: No antigen is known for it. A junction boundary mismatches the germline segment, possibly from a read error.

The chain carries TRBV5-1 and TRBJ1-4; D is unclear. The sequencing sample was made of PBMCs. The sequence was obtained from a man in his late teens or twenties in good health and CMV-seropositive. CDR3 region: CASSLENPGGKLFF. The CDR3 DNA reads as TGCGCCAGCAGTTTGGAGAACCCCGGTGGAAAACTGTTTTTT.